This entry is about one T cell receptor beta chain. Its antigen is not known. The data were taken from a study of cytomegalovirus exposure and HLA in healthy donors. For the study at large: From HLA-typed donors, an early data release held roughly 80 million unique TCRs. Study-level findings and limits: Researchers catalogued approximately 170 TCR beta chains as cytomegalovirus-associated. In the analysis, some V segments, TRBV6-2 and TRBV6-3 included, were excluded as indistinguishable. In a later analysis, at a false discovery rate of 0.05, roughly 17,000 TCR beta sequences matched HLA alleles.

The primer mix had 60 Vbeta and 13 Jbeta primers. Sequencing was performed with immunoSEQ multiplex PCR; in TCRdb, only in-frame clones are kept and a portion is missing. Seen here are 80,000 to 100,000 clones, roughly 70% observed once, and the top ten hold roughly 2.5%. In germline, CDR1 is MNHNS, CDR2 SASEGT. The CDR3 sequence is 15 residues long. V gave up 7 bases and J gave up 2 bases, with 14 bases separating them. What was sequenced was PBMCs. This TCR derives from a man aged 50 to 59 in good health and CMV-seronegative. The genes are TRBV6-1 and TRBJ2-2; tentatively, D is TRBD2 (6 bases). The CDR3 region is CASTRDGLNTGELFF. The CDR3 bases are TGTGCCAGCACGCGGGACGGATTAAACACCGGGGAGCTGTTTTTT.